This T cell receptor (beta chain) was sequenced during a study of neurological immune-mediated disorders. The CDR3 covers 14 residues. V was cut by 5 bases and J by 7 bases, with 12 bases left in between. The V gene's germline CDR1 is SGHAT and CDR2 FQDESV (reference sequence). CD4+ or CD8+ T cells, over 800,000 per library, were used for sorted libraries. One entry per CDR3 protein, called by TCRdb with MiXCR from the 5' RACE reads. The sample includes around 19,000 distinct CDR3 sequences, about 10% seen only once; the top ten take over 25%. Study outcomes and limitations: Multiple sclerosis, the disease with the least TCR clonal expansion, fell below healthy controls, whereas HTLV-1-associated myelopathy showed the most.

This clonotype occurred many times. The antigen is unknown. The receptor comes from a woman between 50 and 59 years old in good health. This chain links TRBV11-1 with TRBJ1-6; D not certain. Sample: CD8+ T cells from blood. CDR3 sequence: CASSPPGRNSPLHF. Written as DNA, the CDR3 is TGTGCCAGCAGCCCCCCTGGGCGGAATTCACCCCTCCACTTT.